A single sample is the source of the 15 T cell receptor beta chains below, sequenced in a study of graft-versus-host responses after intestinal transplantation. The antigens for these receptors are not known. The protocol was immunoSEQ multiplex PCR, while the TCRdb copy is restricted to in-frame clones and leaves out a portion. The sample comprises tens of thousands of clones, 90% to 95% of which are singletons, and about 2% rests with the top ten. Sample: unstimulated CD8+ T cells sorted from spleen or lymph node cells, taken before intestinal transplant. The receptors derive from a human donor who received an intestinal transplant.

The chain combines TRBV5-6 with TRBJ2-7, with a tentative D call TRBD2 (5 bases). The CDR3 has 13 amino acids. V was shortened by 4 bases and J by 5 bases, with 13 bases between the two germline ends. The germline gives CDR1 SGHDT, CDR2 YYEEEE. CDR3 DNA: TGTGCCAGCAGCCTGACCGGGAACGACGAGCAGTACTTC. Its translation is CASSLTGNDEQYF.

This chain joins TRBV6-6 and TRBJ1-1, with TRBD1 identical over 7 bases. Per the germline V gene, CDR1 is MNHNY and CDR2 is SVGAGI (reference sequence). V lost 2 bases and J lost 5; bases outside the gene matches: 8. CDR3 size: 15 residues. The CDR3 DNA follows: TGTGCCAGCAGTTACCCGACAGGGACGGGAACTGAAGCTTTCTTT. It encodes CASSYPTGTGTEAFF.

This chain connects TRBV11-2 to TRBJ1-2, with 8 bases that match TRBD1. V lost 0 bases to trimming and J lost 3 bases; unmatched junction nucleotides: 6. CDR1 is SGHAT, CDR2 FQNNGV, per germline. The CDR3 sequence is 16 residues long. CDR3: CASSLEAGGWDYGYTF. The DNA for the CDR3 is TGTGCCAGCAGCTTAGAAGCAGGGGGCTGGGACTATGGCTACACCTTC.

The chain carries TRBV4-3 and TRBJ1-2; the match to TRBD1 covers 8 bases. This CDR3 is 14 amino acids long. Germline loops: CDR1 LGHNA, CDR2 YSLEER. With 2 bases clipped from V and 10 bases from J, the junction kept 9 bases outside the gene matches. The CDR3 bases are TGCGCCAGCAGCCAACAGGACAGGGTTGATGTCTACACCTTC. It specifies CASSQQDRVDVYTF.

The J gene is TRBJ1-2, the V gene TRBV6-5; 7 bases are a match to TRBD1. Germline CDR1 reads MNHEY; CDR2 reads SVGAGI. V lost 5 bases to trimming and J lost 3 bases; unmatched junction nucleotides: 6. CDR3 length equals 14 residues. The CDR3 spells CASSEPGQYYGYTF. Written as DNA, the CDR3 is TGTGCCAGCAGTGAGCCGGGACAGTACTATGGCTACACCTTC.

This chain joins TRBV4-1 and TRBJ2-5; 11 positions agree with TRBD2. V gave up 0 bases and J gave up 1 base; unmatched junction bases: 13. CDR3 length: 20 amino acids. The V gene's germline CDR1 is MGHRA and CDR2 YSYEKL. The CDR3 nucleotides read TGCGCCAGCAGCCAAGAGGTTATCCTAGCGGGGGGAAACCTCCAAGAGACCCAGTACTTC. It codes for CASSQEVILAGGNLQETQYF.

This chain links TRBV19 with TRBJ1-5; possibly TRBD1 for D (6 bases). This CDR3 region has 15 residues. Germline-derived CDR1 and CDR2 are LNHDA and SQIVND (reference sequence). The V gene lost 5 bases and the J gene lost 0 bases, with 11 bases spanning the gap. The CDR3 nucleotides read TGTGCCAGTAGTCCAAGAGGGGGTAGCAATCAGCCCCAGCATTTT. It codes for CASSPRGGSNQPQHF. The whole variable domain, remainder taken from reference TRBV19 and TRBJ1-5, is DGGITQSPKYLFRKEGQNVTLSCEQNLNHDAMYWYRQDPGQGLRLIYYSQIVNDFQKGDIAEGYSVSREKKESFPLTVTSAQKNPTAFYLCASSPRGGSNQPQHFGDGTRLSIL.

About this clone: The junction shows a germline mismatch at one end, possibly a read error. The chain joins TRBV4-3 to TRBJ2-1, with D uncertain. Germline-derived CDR1 and CDR2 are LGHNA and YSLEER. This CDR3 is built from 14 residues. The CDR3 protein is CASSQDDSHNEQFF. The CDR3 nucleotides read TGCGCCAGCAGCCAAGACGACTCCCACAATGAGCAGTTCTTC.

The chain combines TRBV27 with TRBJ2-7; 8 bases align to TRBD1. The CDR3 has 14 amino acids. Looked up from germline, CDR1 is MNHEY and CDR2 is SMNVEV (reference sequence). Losses at the gene ends were 8 bases for V and 6 bases for J; bases not matched to a gene: 12. CDR3: CASSPGTGGFEQYF. CDR3 DNA sequence: TGTGCCAGCTCCCCCGGGACAGGAGGGTTCGAGCAGTACTTC.

This clone was recorded only once. V gene TRBV27 combines with J gene TRBJ1-3; 9 bases line up with TRBD1. The germline gives CDR1 MNHEY, CDR2 SMNVEV (reference sequence). V gave up 3 bases and J gave up 8 bases; unmatched junction bases: 5. The CDR3 is 14 amino acids. CDR3 sequence reads: CASSLKGDRDTIYF. DNA for the CDR3: TGTGCCAGCAGTTTGAAGGGGGACAGGGACACCATATATTTT.

The V and J genes are TRBV29-1 and TRBJ2-3; a weak D match, TRBD2 (5 bases). Germline V gene sequence: CDR1 SQVTM, CDR2 ANQGSEA. The CDR3 has 17 amino acids. V was pared by 6 bases and J by 0 bases, with 22 bases between. This CDR3 reads CSVVPWTDRGSTDTQYF. In nucleotides, the CDR3 is TGCAGCGTCGTACCTTGGACGGACCGGGGTAGCACAGATACGCAGTATTTT.

This chain connects TRBV27 to TRBJ2-3; tentative D call: TRBD1 (6 bases). There are 17 residues in the CDR3. Germline assignment: CDR1 MNHEY and CDR2 SMNVEV (reference sequence). V shed 0 bases and J shed 1 base, with 14 bases lying between them. The CDR3 protein is CASSLSSRGLGTDTQYF. CDR3 in DNA: TGTGCCAGCAGTTTATCGTCAAGGGGGTTGGGCACAGATACGCAGTATTTT.

This rearrangement joins TRBV7-9 to TRBJ1-1; D is ambiguous. This CDR3 comprises 14 residues. The germline V gene encodes CDR1 SEHNR and CDR2 FQNEAQ (reference sequence). The V and J ends lost 2 bases and 1 base respectively, with 8 bases between them. As DNA, the CDR3 is TGTGCCAGCAGCTTATCAGGAGGGAACACTGAAGCTTTCTTT. Amino acids: CASSLSGGNTEAFF.

This clone showed up just a few times. The chain has TRBV4-3 and TRBJ1-4; 9 bases agree with TRBD1. Germline trimming cut 0 bases from V and 14 bases from J; bases unmatched to any gene: 7. The CDR3 extends over 14 amino acids. Germline loops: CDR1 LGHNA, CDR2 YSLEER. CDR3 bases: TGCGCCAGCAGCCAAGATGACGGGACAGGGTTCCTGTTTTTT. Amino acids: CASSQDDGTGFLFF.

The chain uses TRBV5-6 and TRBJ1-1; 8 positions agree with TRBD1. CDR3 length: 16 residues. Looked up from germline, CDR1 is SGHDT and CDR2 is YYEEEE. Trimming took 4 bases from V and 3 from J; bases not matched to a gene: 11. This CDR3 is CASSPVTGVRDTEAFF. The CDR3 nucleotides read TGTGCCAGCAGCCCGGTGACAGGGGTTCGGGACACTGAAGCTTTCTTT.